This T cell receptor beta chain was found in a study of T cells after yellow fever vaccination. Germline CDR1 MGHRA, CDR2 YSYEKL. Trimming took off 3 bases at V and 4 bases at J, with 6 bases between the two ends. CDR3 length: 12 residues. A process of 5'RACE template switching, which added a universal primer site and UMIs, was used to make TCR cDNA. TCRdb analysed the 5' RACE reads with MiXCR anew, one entry per CDR3 protein. The sample includes more than 250,000 distinct CDR3 sequences, around 7.3% of them seen just once. Sequences were derived from PBMCs, sampled about 41 days after the first yellow fever vaccination. This clonotype originated in a man aged 18 to 29 who received the YFV17D yellow fever vaccine. The chain joins TRBV4-1 to TRBJ2-5; D is undetermined. CDR3 sequence: CASSHPAETQYF. Here the CDR3 DNA reads TGCGCCAGCAGCCATCCGGCAGAGACCCAGTACTTC.